The 5 T cell receptor beta chains below were found in one sample sequenced in a study of response to subunit inactivated influenza vaccine (dated by TCRdb to the late 2010s). The library was obtained by RT-PCR. Sequenced on an Illumina HiSeq 2500. TCRdb reworked the public reads: Q25 trimming with fastp, MiXCR clone assembly, productive beta chains retained. Each entry merges the rows of one CDR3 protein and shows their most common DNA and genes. The sample yields fewer than 200,000 distinct CDR3 sequences; around 9% were counted once. The ten most abundant clones make up about a tenth of the sample. This specimen was non-naive T cells sorted from PBMCs, taken on the day of vaccination. The cell subset or site label for this specimen denotes: memory T cell fraction. Every receptor here comes from a man over 45 who received an inactivated influenza vaccine. Donor details come from another sample of the same person, matched by shared clones.

The chain joins TRBV11-2 to TRBJ2-3; no clear D gene. In germline, CDR1 is SGHAT, CDR2 FQNNGV. CDR3 length: 15 amino acids. V was shortened by 1 base and J by 2 bases, with 10 bases between the two germline ends. This CDR3 is CASSLVWGSTDTQYF. As DNA, the CDR3 is TGTGCCAGCAGCTTAGTATGGGGTTCCACAGATACGCAGTATTTT.

The chain links TRBV7-2 to TRBJ1-1, with D possibly matching TRBD1 (5 bases). Germline CDR1 and CDR2: SGHTA and FQGNSA. The CDR3 has 13 residues. V lost 5 bases and J 7 bases, leaving 14 bases between the germline ends. The CDR3 DNA follows: TGTGCCAGCAGCCCGGGGGATGTAGGTGAAGCTTTCTTT. This gives the protein CASSPGDVGEAFF.

V is TRBV5-1 and J is TRBJ2-1; 10 positions agree with TRBD1. V gave up 6 bases and J gave up 4 bases; unmatched junction bases: 16. Looked up from germline, CDR1 is SGHRS and CDR2 is YFSETQ. This CDR3 comprises 18 residues. The CDR3 reads CASNFGTGVLGPYNEQFF. The CDR3 region has the DNA TGCGCCAGCAACTTCGGGACAGGGGTCCTCGGGCCTTACAATGAGCAGTTCTTC.

This clonotype has ten or more counts. The chain links TRBV6-5 to TRBJ1-1; D not certain. Trimming removed 7 bases at V and 0 bases at J, with 9 bases between. In germline, CDR1 is MNHEY, CDR2 SVGAGI. The CDR3 totals 13 residues. CDR3 residues: CASTLVLNTEAFF. As DNA, the CDR3 is TGTGCCAGCACTTTGGTCCTGAACACTGAAGCTTTCTTT.

This clonotype showed up many times. The rearrangement joins TRBV4-2 to TRBJ2-2, with 8 bases that match TRBD2. Unmatched junction bases numbered 7, after V lost 0 bases and J lost 7 bases. Germline loops: CDR1 LGHNA, CDR2 YNFKEQ. This CDR3 is built from 16 residues. CDR3 sequence: CASSQDGERESGELFF. The DNA of the CDR3 is TGTGCCAGCAGCCAAGATGGGGAGCGGGAGAGCGGGGAGCTGTTTTTT.